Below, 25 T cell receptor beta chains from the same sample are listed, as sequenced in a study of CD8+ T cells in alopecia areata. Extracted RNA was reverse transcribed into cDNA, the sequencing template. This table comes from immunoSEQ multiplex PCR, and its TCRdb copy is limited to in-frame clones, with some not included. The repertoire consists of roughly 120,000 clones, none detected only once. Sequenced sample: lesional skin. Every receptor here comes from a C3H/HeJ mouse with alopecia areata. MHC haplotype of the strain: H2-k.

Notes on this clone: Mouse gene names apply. CDR3 DNA (partial): TGTGCCAGCGGGCAGACAACA. Translating gives CASGQTT. The whole CDR3 reads CASGQTTEVFF. The V call is TRBV13-2, the J call TRBJ1-1; no firm D call. The CDR3 is cut off 4 residues early in the read; its end comes from the germline J gene. Germline assignment: CDR1 NNHNN and CDR2 SYGAGS (reference sequence). The CDR3 totals 11 residues.

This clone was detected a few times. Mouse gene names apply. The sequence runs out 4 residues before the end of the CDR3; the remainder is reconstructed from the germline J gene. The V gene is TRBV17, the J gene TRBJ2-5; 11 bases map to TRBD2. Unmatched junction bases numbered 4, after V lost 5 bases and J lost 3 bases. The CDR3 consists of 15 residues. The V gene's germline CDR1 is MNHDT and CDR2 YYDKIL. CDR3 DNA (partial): TGTGCTAGCAGTTCCGGGACTGGGGGACAAGAC. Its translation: CASSSGTGGQD. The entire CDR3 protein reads CASSSGTGGQDTQYF.

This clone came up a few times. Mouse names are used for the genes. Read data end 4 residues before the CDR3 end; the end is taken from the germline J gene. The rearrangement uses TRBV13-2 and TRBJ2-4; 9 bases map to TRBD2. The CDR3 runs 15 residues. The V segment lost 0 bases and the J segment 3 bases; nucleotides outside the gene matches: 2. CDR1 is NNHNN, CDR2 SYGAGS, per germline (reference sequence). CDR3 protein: CASGDDLGGQNTLYF. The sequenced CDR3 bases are TGTGCCAGCGGTGATGACCTGGGGGGGCAAAAC.

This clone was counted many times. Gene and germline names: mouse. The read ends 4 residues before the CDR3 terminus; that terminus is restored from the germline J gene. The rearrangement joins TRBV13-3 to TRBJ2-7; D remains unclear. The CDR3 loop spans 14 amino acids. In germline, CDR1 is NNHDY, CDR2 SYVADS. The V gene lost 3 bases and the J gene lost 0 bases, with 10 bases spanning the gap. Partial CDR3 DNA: TGTGCCAGCAGTGGGCTGGCCAGCTCCTAT. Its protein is CASSGLASSY. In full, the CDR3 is CASSGLASSYEQYF.

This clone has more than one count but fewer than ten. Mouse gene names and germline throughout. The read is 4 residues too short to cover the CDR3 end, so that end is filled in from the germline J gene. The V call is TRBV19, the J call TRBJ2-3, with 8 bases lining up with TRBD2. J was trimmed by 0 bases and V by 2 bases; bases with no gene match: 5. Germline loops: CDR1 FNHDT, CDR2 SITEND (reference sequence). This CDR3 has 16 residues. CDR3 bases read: TGTGCCAGCAGTATCGCCTGGGGGGATAGTGCAGAA. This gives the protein CASSIAWGDSAE. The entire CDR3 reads CASSIAWGDSAETLYF.

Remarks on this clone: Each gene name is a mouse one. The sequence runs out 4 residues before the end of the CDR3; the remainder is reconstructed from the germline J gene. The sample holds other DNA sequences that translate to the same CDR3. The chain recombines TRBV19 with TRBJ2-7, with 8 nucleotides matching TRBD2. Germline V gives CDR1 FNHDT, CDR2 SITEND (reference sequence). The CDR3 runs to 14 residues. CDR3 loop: CASSIGGGAYEQYF. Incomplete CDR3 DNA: TGTGCCAGCAGTATAGGAGGGGGGGCTTAT.

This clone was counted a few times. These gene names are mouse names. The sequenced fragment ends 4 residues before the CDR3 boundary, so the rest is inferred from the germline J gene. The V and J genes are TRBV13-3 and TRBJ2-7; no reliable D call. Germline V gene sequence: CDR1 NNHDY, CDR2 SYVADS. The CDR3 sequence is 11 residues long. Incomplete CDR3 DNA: TGTGCCAGCAGTCTGTACCAT. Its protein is CASSLYH. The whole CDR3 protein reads CASSLYHEQYF.

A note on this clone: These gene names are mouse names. CDR3 DNA (partial): TGTGCTAGCAGTCCTGGACTGGGAAGCTCCTAT. Residues: CASSPGLGSSY. The whole CDR3 sequence is CASSPGLGSSYEQYF. The chain has TRBV29 and TRBJ2-7, with 8 bases lining up with TRBD2. The read comes to an end 4 residues before the CDR3 does, leaving the germline J gene to fill in the end. V dropped 5 bases and J dropped 0; count of bases not matched to a gene: 6. The CDR3 has 15 amino acids. Germline values: CDR1 MSHET, CDR2 SYDVDS.

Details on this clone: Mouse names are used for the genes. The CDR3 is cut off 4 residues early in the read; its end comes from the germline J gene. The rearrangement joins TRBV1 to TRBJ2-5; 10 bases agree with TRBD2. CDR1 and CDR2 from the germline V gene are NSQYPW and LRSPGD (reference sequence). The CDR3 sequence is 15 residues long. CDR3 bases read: TGCACCTGCAGTGCGATGACTGGGGGGCTGGAC. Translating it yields CTCSAMTGGLD. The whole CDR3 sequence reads CTCSAMTGGLDTQYF. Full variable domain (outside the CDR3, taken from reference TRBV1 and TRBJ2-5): VTLLEQNPRWRLVPRGQAVNLRCILKNSQYPWMSWYQQDLQKQLQWLFTLRSPGDKEVKSLPGADYLATRVTDTELRLQVANMSQGRTLYCTCSAMTGGLDTQYFGPGTRLLVL.

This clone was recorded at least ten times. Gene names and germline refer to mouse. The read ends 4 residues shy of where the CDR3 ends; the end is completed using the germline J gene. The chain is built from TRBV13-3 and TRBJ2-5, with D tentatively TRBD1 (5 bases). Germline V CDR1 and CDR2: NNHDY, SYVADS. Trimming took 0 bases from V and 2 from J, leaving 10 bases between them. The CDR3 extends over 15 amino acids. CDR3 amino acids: CASSDAEGFQDTQYF. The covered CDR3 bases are TGTGCCAGCAGTGATGCAGAGGGGTTCCAAGAC.

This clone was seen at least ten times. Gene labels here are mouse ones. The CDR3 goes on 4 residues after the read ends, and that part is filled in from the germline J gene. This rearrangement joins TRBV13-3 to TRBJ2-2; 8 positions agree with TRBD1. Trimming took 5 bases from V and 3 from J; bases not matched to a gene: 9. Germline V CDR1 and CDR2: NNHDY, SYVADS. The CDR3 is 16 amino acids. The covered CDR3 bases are TGTGCCAGCAGCCTCCGGACAGGGAAGGACACCGGG. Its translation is CASSLRTGKDTG. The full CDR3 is CASSLRTGKDTGQLYF.

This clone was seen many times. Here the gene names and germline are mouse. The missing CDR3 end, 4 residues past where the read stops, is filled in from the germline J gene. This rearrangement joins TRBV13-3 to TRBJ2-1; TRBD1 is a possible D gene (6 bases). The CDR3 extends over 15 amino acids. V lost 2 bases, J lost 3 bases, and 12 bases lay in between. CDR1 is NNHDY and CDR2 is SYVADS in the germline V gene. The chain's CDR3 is CASSEKTGFYAEQFF. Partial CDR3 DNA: TGTGCCAGCAGTGAGAAGACAGGATTCTATGCT.

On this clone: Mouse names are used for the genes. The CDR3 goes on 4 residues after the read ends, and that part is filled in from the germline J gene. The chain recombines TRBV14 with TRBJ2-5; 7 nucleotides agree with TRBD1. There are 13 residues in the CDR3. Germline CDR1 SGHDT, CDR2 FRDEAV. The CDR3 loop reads CASSPGTEDTQYF. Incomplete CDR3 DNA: TGTGCCAGCAGTCCCGGGACAGAAGAC.

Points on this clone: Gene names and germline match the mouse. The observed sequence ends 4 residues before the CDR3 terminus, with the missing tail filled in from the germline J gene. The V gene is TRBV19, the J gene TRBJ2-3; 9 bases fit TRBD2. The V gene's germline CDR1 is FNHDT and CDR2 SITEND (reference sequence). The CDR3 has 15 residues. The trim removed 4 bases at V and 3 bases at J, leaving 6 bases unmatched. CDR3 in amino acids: CASSWGGAEAETLYF. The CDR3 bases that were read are TGTGCCAGCAGTTGGGGGGGCGCGGAGGCAGAA.

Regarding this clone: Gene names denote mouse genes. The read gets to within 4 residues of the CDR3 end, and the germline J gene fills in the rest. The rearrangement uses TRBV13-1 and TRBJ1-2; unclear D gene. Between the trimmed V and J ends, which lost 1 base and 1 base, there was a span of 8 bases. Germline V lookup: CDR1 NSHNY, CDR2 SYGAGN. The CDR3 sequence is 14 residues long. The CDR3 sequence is CASSDLGKNSDYTF. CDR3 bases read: TGTGCCAGCAGTGATCTGGGGAAAAACTCC.

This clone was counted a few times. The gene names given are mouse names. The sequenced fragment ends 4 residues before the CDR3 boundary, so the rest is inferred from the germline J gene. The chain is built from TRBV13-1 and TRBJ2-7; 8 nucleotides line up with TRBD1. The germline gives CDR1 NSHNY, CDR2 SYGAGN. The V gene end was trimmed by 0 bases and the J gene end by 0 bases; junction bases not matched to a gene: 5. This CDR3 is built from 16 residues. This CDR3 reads CASSDAGGRSSYEQYF. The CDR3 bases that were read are TGTGCCAGCAGTGATGCAGGGGGCAGGAGCTCCTAT.

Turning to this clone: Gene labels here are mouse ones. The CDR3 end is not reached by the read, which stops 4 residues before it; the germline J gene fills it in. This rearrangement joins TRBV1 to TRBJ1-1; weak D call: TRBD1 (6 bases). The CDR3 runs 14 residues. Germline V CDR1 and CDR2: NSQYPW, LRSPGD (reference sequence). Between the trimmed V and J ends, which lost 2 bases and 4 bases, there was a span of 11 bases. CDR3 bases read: TGCACCTGCAGTGCACAGGGGTTTGGCACA. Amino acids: CTCSAQGFGT. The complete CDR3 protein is CTCSAQGFGTEVFF.

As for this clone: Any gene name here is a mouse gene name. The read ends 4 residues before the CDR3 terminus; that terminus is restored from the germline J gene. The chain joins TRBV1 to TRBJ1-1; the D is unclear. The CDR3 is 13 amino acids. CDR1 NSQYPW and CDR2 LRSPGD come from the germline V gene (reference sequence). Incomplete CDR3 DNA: TGCACCTGCAGTGCAGATCCGGTCAGA. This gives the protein CTCSADPVR. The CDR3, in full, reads CTCSADPVREVFF.

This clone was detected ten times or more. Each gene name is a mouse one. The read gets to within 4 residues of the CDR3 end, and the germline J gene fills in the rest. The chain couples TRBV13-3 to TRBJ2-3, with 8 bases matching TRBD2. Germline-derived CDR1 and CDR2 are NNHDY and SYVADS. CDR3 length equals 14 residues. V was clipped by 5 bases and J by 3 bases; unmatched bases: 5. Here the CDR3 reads CASSGGARAETLYF. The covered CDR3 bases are TGTGCCAGCAGCGGGGGGGCGCGAGCAGAA.

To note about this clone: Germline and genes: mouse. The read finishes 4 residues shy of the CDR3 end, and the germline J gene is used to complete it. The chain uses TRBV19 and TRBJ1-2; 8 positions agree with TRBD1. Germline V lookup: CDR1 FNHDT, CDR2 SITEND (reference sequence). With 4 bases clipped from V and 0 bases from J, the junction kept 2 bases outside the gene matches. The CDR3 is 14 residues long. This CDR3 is CASSGQGSNSDYTF. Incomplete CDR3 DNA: TGTGCCAGCAGTGGACAGGGTTCAAACTCC.

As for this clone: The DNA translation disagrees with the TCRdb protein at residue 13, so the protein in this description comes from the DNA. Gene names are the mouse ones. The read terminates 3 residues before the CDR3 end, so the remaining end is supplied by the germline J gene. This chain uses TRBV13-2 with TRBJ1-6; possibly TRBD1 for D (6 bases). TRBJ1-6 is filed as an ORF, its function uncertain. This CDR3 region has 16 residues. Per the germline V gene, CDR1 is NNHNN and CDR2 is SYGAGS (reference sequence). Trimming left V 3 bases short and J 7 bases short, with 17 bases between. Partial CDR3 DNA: TGTGCCAGCGGTGGAAATCGCCAGGGGTTGAATTCGCCC. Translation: CASGGNRQGLNSP. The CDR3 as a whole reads CASGGNRQGLNSPLYF.

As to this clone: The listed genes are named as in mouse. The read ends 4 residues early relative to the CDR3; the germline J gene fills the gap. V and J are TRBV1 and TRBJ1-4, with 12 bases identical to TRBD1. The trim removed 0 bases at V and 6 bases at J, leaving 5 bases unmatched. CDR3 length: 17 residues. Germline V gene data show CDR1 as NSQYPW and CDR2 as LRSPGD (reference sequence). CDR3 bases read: TGCACCTGCAGTGCAGAGACCGGGACAGGGGGCGACGAA. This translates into CTCSAETGTGGDE. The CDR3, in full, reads CTCSAETGTGGDERLFF.

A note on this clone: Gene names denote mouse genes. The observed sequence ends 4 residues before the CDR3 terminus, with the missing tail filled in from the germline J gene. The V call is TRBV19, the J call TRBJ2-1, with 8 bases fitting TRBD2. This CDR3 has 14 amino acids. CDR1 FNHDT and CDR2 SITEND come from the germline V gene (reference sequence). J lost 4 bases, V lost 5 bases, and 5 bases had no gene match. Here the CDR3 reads CASSPGLEYAEQFF. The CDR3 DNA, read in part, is TGTGCCAGCAGCCCGGGACTGGAATATGCT.

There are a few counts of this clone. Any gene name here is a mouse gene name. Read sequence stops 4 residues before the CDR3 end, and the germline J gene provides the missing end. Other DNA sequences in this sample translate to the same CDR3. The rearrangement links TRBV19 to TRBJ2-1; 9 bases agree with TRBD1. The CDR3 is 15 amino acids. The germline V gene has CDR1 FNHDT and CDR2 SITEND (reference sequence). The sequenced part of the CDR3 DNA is TGTGCCAGCAGTCCCACAGGGGGCGCCGGAGCT. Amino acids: CASSPTGGAGA. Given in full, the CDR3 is CASSPTGGAGAEQFF. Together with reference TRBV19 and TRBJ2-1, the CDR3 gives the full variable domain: GGIITQTPKFLIGQEGQKLTLKCQQNFNHDTMYWYRQDSGKGLRLIYYSITENDLQKGDLSEGYDASREKKSSFSLTVTSAQKNEMAVFLCASSPTGGAGAEQFFGPGTRLTVL.

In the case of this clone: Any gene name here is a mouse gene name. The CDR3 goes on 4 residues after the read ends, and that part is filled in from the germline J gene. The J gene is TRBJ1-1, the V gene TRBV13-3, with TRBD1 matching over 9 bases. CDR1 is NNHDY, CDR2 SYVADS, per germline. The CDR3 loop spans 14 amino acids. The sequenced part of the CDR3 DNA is TGTGCCAGCAGTCAAACAGGGGGCGGTACA. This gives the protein CASSQTGGGT. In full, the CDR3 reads CASSQTGGGTEVFF.